The 19 T cell receptor beta chains below come from one sample, sequenced in a study of CD8+ T cells in alopecia areata. After isolation, RNA underwent reverse transcription to generate cDNA as the sequencing template. The protocol was immunoSEQ multiplex PCR, while the TCRdb copy is restricted to in-frame clones and leaves out a portion. The table includes roughly 200,000 clones, around 50% detected once. Specimen: CD8+ T cells sorted from blood. The source is a human donor in good health.

V usage is TRBV27 and J usage is TRBJ2-7; D possibly corresponds to TRBD2 (6 bases). CDR1 and CDR2 from the germline V gene are MNHEY and SMNVEV (reference sequence). This CDR3 contains 14 residues. Trimming removed 9 bases at V and 1 base at J, with 16 bases between. CDR3 DNA sequence: TGTGCCAGTGGCGCGGGGCCGGGGTCCTACGAGCAGTACTTC. Protein: CASGAGPGSYEQYF.

This clone was seen only a few times. The rearrangement links TRBV13 to TRBJ1-5; D remains unclear. Germline V lookup: CDR1 PRHDT, CDR2 FYEKMQ (reference sequence). The CDR3 sequence is 14 residues long. This CDR3 reads CPISYRHDYQPQHF. CDR3 coding DNA: TGTCCGATAAGCTACCGACACGACTACCAGCCCCAGCATTTT.

This clone occurred a few times. This chain links TRBV5-1 with TRBJ2-7; a weak D match, TRBD1 (5 bases). This CDR3 spans 13 amino acids. The V and J ends lost 5 bases and 0 bases respectively, with 9 bases between them. The V gene's germline CDR1 is SGHRS and CDR2 YFSETQ. The CDR3 loop is CASRNDSSYEQYF. CDR3 in DNA: TGCGCCAGCAGGAACGACAGCTCCTACGAGCAGTACTTC.

This clone was seen many times. This sequence joins TRBV4-1 and TRBJ2-1; the match to TRBD2 covers 9 bases. The V and J ends lost 1 base and 9 bases, in that order; junction bases with no gene match: 10. Per germline, CDR1 MGHRA and CDR2 YSYEKL. This CDR3 is built from 16 residues. As DNA, the CDR3 is TGCGCCAGCAGCCAAGGGAGGCGGGGGGGCTTCCGTGAGCAGTTCTTC. This encodes CASSQGRRGGFREQFF.

The chain employs TRBV7-2 and TRBJ2-5, with D maybe TRBD1 (6 bases). CDR3 length: 15 amino acids. Germline V gene sequence: CDR1 SGHTA, CDR2 FQGNSA. V was shortened by 4 bases and J by 4 bases, with 16 bases between the two germline ends. The CDR3: CASSSIGGPGETQYF. In nucleotides, the CDR3 is TGTGCCAGCAGCTCCATAGGGGGTCCGGGAGAGACCCAGTACTTC.

The chain recombines TRBV5-6 with TRBJ1-1; D gene uncertain. With 0 bases removed from V and 10 bases from J, the gap between germline ends came to 7 bases. This CDR3 region has 11 residues. The germline V gene has CDR1 SGHDT and CDR2 YYEEEE. CDR3 coding DNA: TGTGCCAGCAGCTTGGGGGTCGGAGCTTTCTTT. Amino acid sequence: CASSLGVGAFF.

This clone was counted only a few times. The chain has TRBV29-1 and TRBJ1-1; maybe TRBD1 (5 bases). There are 11 residues in the CDR3. The germline V gene has CDR1 SQVTM and CDR2 ANQGSEA. With 3 bases removed from V and 5 bases from J, the gap between germline ends came to 7 bases. CDR3 in amino acids: CSVDQGTEAFF. CDR3 DNA: TGCAGCGTTGATCAGGGAACTGAAGCTTTCTTT. Drawing the rest from reference TRBV29-1 and TRBJ1-1, the complete variable domain is SAVISQKPSRDICQRGTSLTIQCQVDSQVTMMFWYRQQPGQSLTLIATANQGSEATYESGFVIDKFPISRPNLTFSTLTVSNMSPEDSSIYLCSVDQGTEAFFGQGTRLTVV.

This clone was detected only a few times. J is TRBJ2-1 and V is TRBV5-6; no firm D call. V was pared by 2 bases and J by 6 bases, with 3 bases between. Germline CDR1 and CDR2: SGHDT and YYEEEE. The CDR3 spans 11 residues. CDR3 DNA: TGTGCCAGCAGCTTTATCAATGAGCAGTTCTTC. Translating gives CASSFINEQFF.

The chain has TRBV7-8 and TRBJ2-7; D might be TRBD2 (6 bases). The CDR3 spans 15 residues. Germline CDR1 and CDR2: SGHVS and FQNEAQ. V gave up 0 bases and J gave up 7 bases, with 16 bases separating them. CDR3 in amino acids: CASSLAAGLPWEQYF. In DNA form, the CDR3 reads TGTGCCAGCAGCTTAGCGGCGGGACTCCCGTGGGAGCAGTACTTC.

The V gene is TRBV5-6, the J gene TRBJ2-2; D is perhaps TRBD1 (5 bases). Germline CDR1 is SGHDT and CDR2 is YYEEEE. The CDR3 has 15 amino acids. Trimming shortened V by 0 bases and J by 6 bases, and 12 bases separated the two germline ends. The DNA of the CDR3 is TGTGCCAGCAGCTTGGCCGGAAGGGGCGCCGGGGAGCTGTTTTTT. Protein product: CASSLAGRGAGELFF.

This clone was found a few times. The rearrangement links TRBV27 to TRBJ1-2; the D gene is possibly TRBD1 (6 bases). Germline V CDR1 and CDR2: MNHEY, SMNVEV (reference sequence). V was cut by 3 bases and J by 6 bases, with 17 bases left in between. This CDR3 region has 15 residues. The CDR3 DNA reads as TGTGCCAGCAGTTTTATATCCAGGGGAAGCGATGGCTACACCTTC. Translating it yields CASSFISRGSDGYTF.

This clone was observed many times. The same CDR3 is also encoded by other DNA sequences in this sample. V is TRBV5-6 and J is TRBJ1-5; 8 bases agree with TRBD1. This CDR3 is built from 15 residues. With 0 bases clipped from V and 4 bases from J, the junction kept 3 bases outside the gene matches. The germline V gene encodes CDR1 SGHDT and CDR2 YYEEEE. The CDR3 coding sequence is TGTGCCAGCAGCTTGGGACAGGGGACAAATCAGCCCCAGCATTTT. It codes for CASSLGQGTNQPQHF. Combining the CDR3 with reference TRBV5-6 and TRBJ1-5 gives the whole variable domain DAGVTQSPTHLIKTRGQQVTLRCSPKSGHDTVSWYQQALGQGPQFIFQYYEEEERQRGNFPDRFSGHQFPNYSSELNVNALLLGDSALYLCASSLGQGTNQPQHFGDGTRLSIL.

As DNA, the CDR3 is TGTGCCAGCAGCCCAGGACACGTGCTTGACGATGGCTACACCTTC. Encoded protein: CASSPGHVLDDGYTF. V gene TRBV13 combines with J gene TRBJ1-2, with D tentatively TRBD1 (5 bases). Trimming removed 5 bases from V and 6 bases from J, with 19 bases in between. The length of the CDR3 is 15 residues. Per the germline V gene, CDR1 is PRHDT and CDR2 is FYEKMQ (reference sequence).

This chain uses TRBV7-6 with TRBJ1-5; 9 bases fit TRBD1. The V gene's germline CDR1 is SGHVS and CDR2 FNYEAQ. The CDR3 is made up of 16 amino acids. The V gene end was trimmed by 5 bases and the J gene end by 4 bases; junction bases not matched to a gene: 9. CDR3 DNA sequence: TGTGCCAGCAGCCCTGGGGGGACAGGGATTAATCAGCCCCAGCATTTT. It encodes CASSPGGTGINQPQHF.

The J gene is TRBJ1-1, the V gene TRBV7-9, with D uncertain. The CDR3 is 13 residues long. The germline V and J ends were trimmed by 5 bases and 3 bases, with 10 bases remaining between them. Germline V CDR1 and CDR2: SEHNR, FQNEAQ (reference sequence). CDR3: CASSTSGDTEAFF. The CDR3 DNA reads as TGTGCCAGCAGCACCTCCGGGGACACTGAAGCTTTCTTT.

For this clone: Other DNA sequences from this sample encode an identical CDR3 as well. The rearrangement joins TRBV7-9 to TRBJ2-2; D uncertain. The CDR3 is 12 residues long. Germline V gives CDR1 SEHNR, CDR2 FQNEAQ (reference sequence). The V end lost 2 bases, the J end lost 2 bases, and 0 bases lay between the germline ends. The CDR3 DNA is TGTGCCAGCAGCTTAAACACCGGGGAGCTGTTTTTT. This gives the protein CASSLNTGELFF.

This clone was observed a few times. A read error likely explains this, since a far larger clone differs by one base. This rearrangement joins TRBV5-6 to TRBJ2-7; D might be TRBD1 (6 bases). CDR1 is SGHDT and CDR2 is YYEEEE in the germline V gene. This CDR3 contains 12 residues. V lost 4 bases and J 7 bases, leaving 12 bases between the germline ends. The CDR3 is CASSPAQGEQYF. Written as DNA, the CDR3 is TGTGCCAGCAGCCCCGCACAGGGAGAGCAGTACTTC.

A few counts support this clone. The chain uses TRBV29-1 and TRBJ1-2; no reliable D call. Germline CDR1 is SQVTM and CDR2 is ANQGSEA. Trimming took 0 bases from V and 7 from J, leaving 6 bases between them. The CDR3 contains 11 residues. CDR3 DNA sequence: TGCAGCGTTGAAGACAGCGGTGGCTACACCTTC. This codes for CSVEDSGGYTF.

The chain couples TRBV29-1 to TRBJ1-2, with TRBD1 matching 8 bases. The germline V gene has CDR1 SQVTM and CDR2 ANQGSEA. The CDR3 spans 12 residues. With 6 bases clipped from V and 8 bases from J, the junction kept 8 bases outside the gene matches. CDR3 nucleotide sequence: TGCAGCGTGGCTACAGGGGGTTGGGGCTACACCTTC. Translation gives CSVATGGWGYTF.